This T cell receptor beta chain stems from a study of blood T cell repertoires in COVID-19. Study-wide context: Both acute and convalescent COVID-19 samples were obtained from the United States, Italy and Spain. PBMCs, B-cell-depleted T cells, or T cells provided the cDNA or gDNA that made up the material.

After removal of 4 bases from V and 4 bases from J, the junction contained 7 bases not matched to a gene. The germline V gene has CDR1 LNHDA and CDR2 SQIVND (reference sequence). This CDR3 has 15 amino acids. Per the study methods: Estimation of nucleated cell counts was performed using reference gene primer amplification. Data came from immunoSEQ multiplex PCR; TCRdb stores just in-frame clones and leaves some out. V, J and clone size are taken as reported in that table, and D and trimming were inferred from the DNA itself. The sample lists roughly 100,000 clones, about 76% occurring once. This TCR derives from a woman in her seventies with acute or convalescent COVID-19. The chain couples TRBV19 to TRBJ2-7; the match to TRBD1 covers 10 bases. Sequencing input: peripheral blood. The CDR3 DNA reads TGTGCCAGTAGTAATCCGGGACAGGGGAATTACGAGCAGTACTTC. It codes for CASSNPGQGNYEQYF.